This T cell receptor beta chain was retrieved from a study of shared clonotypes between healthy human individuals. The study, taken as a whole, reports: Estimated richness was generally greater in naive than memory subsets. Non-shared clonotypes were found to have lower generation probabilities than the clonotypes that were shared by all four of the sorted-subset donors. Shared clonotypes: about 5.3% naive CD4, under 4% naive CD8, 2.3% memory CD4, more than 0.3% memory CD8.

Profiling relied on immunoSEQ multiplex PCR, and the TCRdb table lists in-frame clones only, not all of them. The profile shows about 190,000 clones, around 63% of them singletons. This CDR3 has 12 residues. Germline CDR1 reads MNHNS; CDR2 reads SASEGT. Trimming pared 7 bases from V and 5 bases from J, leaving 9 bases between. This clone showed up just a few times. Its antigen is not known. The investigators split CD4+ cells into a CD45RA+ naive subset and a CD45RA-negative memory subset. This TCR derives from a young man in good health. The chain recombines TRBV6-1 with TRBJ2-1; no definite D call. Sequencing was performed on memory CD4+ T cells sorted from blood. Subset noted: CD45RA-negative fraction. In nucleotides, the CDR3 is TGTGCCAGCACCGTTTTAAACAATGAGCAGTTCTTC. This sequence encodes CASTVLNNEQFF.